The 8 T cell receptor beta chains listed next were all sequenced from one sample in a study of graft-versus-host responses after intestinal transplantation. The repertoire was sequenced with immunoSEQ multiplex PCR; TCRdb's copy has only in-frame clones and lacks some. The sample yields about 45,000 clones, roughly 91% seen once. The starting material was PBMCs, obtained 524 days after transplant. These receptors originate from a human patient who received an intestinal transplant, so some T cells may come from the graft donor.

CDR3: CASSPGGGKGNQPQHF. The CDR3 DNA follows: TGCGCCAGCAGCCCGGGAGGGGGCAAGGGCAATCAGCCCCAGCATTTT. This chain links TRBV5-1 with TRBJ1-5; 7 bases fit TRBD1. CDR1 and CDR2 from the germline V gene are SGHRS and YFSETQ. V shed 4 bases and J 2 bases; nucleotides not matched to a gene: 9. The CDR3 consists of 16 residues. The full variable domain, with the rest looked up from reference TRBV5-1 and TRBJ1-5, is KAGVTQTPRYLIKTRGQQVTLSCSPISGHRSVSWYQQTPGQGLQFLFEYFSETQRNKGNFPGRFSGRQFSNSRSEMNVSTLELGDSALYLCASSPGGGKGNQPQHFGDGTRLSIL.

V and J are TRBV27 and TRBJ2-3, with 8 bases fitting TRBD2. This CDR3 has 14 amino acids. Germline CDR1 reads MNHEY; CDR2 reads SMNVEV (reference sequence). V shed 3 bases, J shed 6 bases, and the junction held 5 bases outside the gene matches. CDR3 coding DNA: TGTGCCAGCAGTTTTACAGCGGGAGCCGATACGCAGTATTTT. Its translation is CASSFTAGADTQYF.

J is TRBJ1-1 and V is TRBV28, with D possibly matching TRBD1 (6 bases). The CDR3 totals 17 residues. From germline, CDR1 is MDHEN and CDR2 SYDVKM. Trimming removed 10 bases at V and 2 bases at J, with 26 bases between. The CDR3 loop is CATEYTVGGRGNTEAFF. The CDR3 DNA is TGTGCCACCGAATACACCGTAGGGGGGCGGGGAAACACTGAAGCTTTCTTT. Variable domain in full (rest from reference TRBV28 and TRBJ1-1): DVKVTQSSRYLVKRTGEKVFLECVQDMDHENMFWYRQDPGLGLRLIYFSYDVKMKEKGDIPEGYSVSREKKERFSLILESASTNQTSMYLCATEYTVGGRGNTEAFFGQGTRLTVV.

Here the CDR3 DNA reads TGTGCCAGCAGTTTAGGGGACAGGGGGACTCAGCCCCAGCATTTT. Protein: CASSLGDRGTQPQHF. This rearrangement joins TRBV28 to TRBJ1-5; 11 bases match TRBD1. The CDR3 contains 15 residues. Germline V CDR1 and CDR2: MDHEN, SYDVKM. Trimming took 2 bases from V and 6 from J; bases not matched to a gene: 3.

V usage is TRBV4-3 and J usage is TRBJ2-3; tentatively, D is TRBD1 (6 bases). Trimming took off 0 bases at V and 2 bases at J, with 12 bases between the two ends. The CDR3 spans 16 residues. CDR1 is LGHNA and CDR2 is YSLEER in the germline V gene. DNA for the CDR3: TGCGCCAGCAGCCAAGATGCAGGGGCTACCACAGATACGCAGTATTTT. This gives the protein CASSQDAGATTDTQYF.

The gene calls are TRBV11-2 and TRBJ2-1, with D unresolved. CDR3 length: 14 amino acids. V lost 3 bases and J 1 base, leaving 7 bases between the germline ends. Germline V gene data show CDR1 as SGHAT and CDR2 as FQNNGV. In DNA form, the CDR3 reads TGTGCCAGCAGCTTGCTAAGGTCCTACAATGAGCAGTTCTTC. Protein sequence: CASSLLRSYNEQFF.

The chain is built from TRBV6-5 and TRBJ2-5; D is possibly TRBD2 (7 bases). Trimming removed 5 bases from V and 2 bases from J, with 15 bases in between. Germline V gene lookup returns CDR1 MNHEY and CDR2 SVGAGI. The CDR3 has 15 amino acids. CDR3 nucleotides: TGTGCCAGCAGTCCTTCCGGGGGGCTTCAAGAGACCCAGTACTTC. It encodes CASSPSGGLQETQYF.

This chain uses TRBV2 with TRBJ2-4; TRBD1 is a possible D gene (5 bases). CDR3 length: 15 amino acids. Trimming stripped 0 bases from V and 8 bases from J, with 14 bases between. Per germline, CDR1 SNHLY and CDR2 FYNNEI. CDR3 bases: TGTGCCAGCAGTGAAGCGCCCAGGGAATTTGACATTCAGTACTTC. Encoded protein: CASSEAPREFDIQYF.